The rows below give T cell receptor beta chains drawn from one sample of a study of CD8 T cells in ankylosing spondylitis. TCRdb independently ran MiXCR on the 5' RACE reads; one entry per CDR3 protein. The sample gives 100,000 to 150,000 distinct CDR3 sequences, 17% of which show up once; 30% to 35% is in the top ten. Material for sequencing was blood, either unsorted or a sorted T cell fraction (not recorded which). The receptor set was obtained from a male donor with ankylosing spondylitis. CDR3s include the opening cysteine and the closing phenylalanine or tryptophan. D genes are given only for firm matches. Size tells how often a clone was seen (once, few, many) or the class of an expanded clone, and some rows leave it out.

j_call	clone_size	v_call	d_call	cdr3_nt	cdr3_aa
TRBJ2-7	-	TRBV6-2/TRBV6-3	-	TGTGCCAGCACGGGACTTAGCTACGAGCAGTACTTC	CASTGLSYEQYF
TRBJ1-2	-	TRBV7-6	TRBD1	TGTGCCAGCAGCTTAGGGGACAGTCATGGCTACACCTTC	CASSLGDSHGYTF
TRBJ2-2	-	TRBV27	TRBD2	TGTGCCAGCAGTTTCGGACTAGCGGGAGGGCCTGGCACCGGGGAGCTGTTTTTT	CASSFGLAGGPGTGELFF
TRBJ2-5	-	TRBV18	-	TGTGCCAGCTCCCGTCGGGACAGCGGGCTGGAGACCCAGTACTTC	CASSRRDSGLETQYF
TRBJ2-1	few	TRBV20-1	TRBD2	TGCAGTGCTGAACCGACTAGCGCTTACTCCTACAATGAGCAGTTCTTC	CSAEPTSAYSYNEQFF
TRBJ2-1	few	TRBV3-1	-	TGTGCCAGCAGCCAAGCCTATCAAGACTACAATGAGCAGTTCTTC	CASSQAYQDYNEQFF
TRBJ2-1	-	TRBV29-1	-	TGCAGCGTTGAGGTGTGGGGGAGTGGAAATGAGCAGTTCTTC	CSVEVWGSGNEQFF
TRBJ2-7	-	TRBV7-9	-	TGTGCCAGCAGCCCTCAGACACAATACTACGAGCAGTACTTC	CASSPQTQYYEQYF
TRBJ2-7	-	TRBV20-1	TRBD1	TGCAGTGCTACGCCGACAGGGCTCTACGAGCAGTACTTC	CSATPTGLYEQYF
TRBJ1-6	few	TRBV25-1	TRBD1	TGTGCCAGCAGTGAGAATCCGGGACAGATTAATTCACCCCTCCACTTT	CASSENPGQINSPLHF
TRBJ2-1	-	TRBV6-1	-	TGTGCCAGCAGACCCCTGGGCGGGACGGGTGACAATGAGCAGTTCTTC	CASRPLGGTGDNEQFF
TRBJ1-2	few	TRBV28	-	TGTGCCAGCAGTCCCGGTTCAGGGTCCTATGGCTACACCTTC	CASSPGSGSYGYTF
TRBJ1-5	-	TRBV28	-	TGTGCCAGCAGGCCCCCGTGGGGGCCTGAGGGAAGTGATCAGCCCCAGCATTTT	CASRPPWGPEGSDQPQHF
TRBJ2-7	few	TRBV12-3/TRBV12-4	-	TGTGCCAGCAGTTTAAAGTCGTTGACGGGGGTCAGCGAGCAGTACTTC	CASSLKSLTGVSEQYF
TRBJ2-1	few	TRBV5-1	-	TGCGCCAGCAGCTTGGGAGCGGGCGGGGCAACCTACAATGAGCAGTTCTTC	CASSLGAGGATYNEQFF
TRBJ2-7	-	TRBV18	-	TGTGCCAGCTCACCACCGGACCAATCCTACGAGCAGTACTTC	CASSPPDQSYEQYF
TRBJ2-7	-	TRBV18	TRBD2	TGTGCCAGCTCACCGTCAACACTAGCGGGGATCTACGAGCAGTACTTC	CASSPSTLAGIYEQYF
TRBJ2-6	few	TRBV10-3	TRBD1	TGTGCCATCAGCGAGTTTCGATCATCTCCTGGACAGGGAACTTCTTCTGGGGCCAACGTCCTGACTTTC	CAISEFRSSPGQGTSSGANVLTF